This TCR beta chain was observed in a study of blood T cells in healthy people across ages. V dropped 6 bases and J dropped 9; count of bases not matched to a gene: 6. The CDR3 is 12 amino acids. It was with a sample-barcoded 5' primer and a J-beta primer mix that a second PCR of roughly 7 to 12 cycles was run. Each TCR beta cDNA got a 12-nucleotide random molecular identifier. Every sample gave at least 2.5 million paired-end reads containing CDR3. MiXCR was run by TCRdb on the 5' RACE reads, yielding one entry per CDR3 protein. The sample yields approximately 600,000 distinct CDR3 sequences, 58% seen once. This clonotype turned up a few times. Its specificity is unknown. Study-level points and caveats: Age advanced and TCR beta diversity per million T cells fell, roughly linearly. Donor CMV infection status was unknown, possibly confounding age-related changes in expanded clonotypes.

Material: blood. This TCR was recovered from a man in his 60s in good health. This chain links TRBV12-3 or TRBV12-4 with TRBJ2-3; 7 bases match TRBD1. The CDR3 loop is CASRPTGRTQYF. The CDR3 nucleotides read TGTGCCAGCAGGCCGACAGGGCGGACGCAGTATTTT.